Included here is one TCR beta chain sequence, with context. Its antigen is not known. Via MiXCR, TCRdb re-called the reads, giving one row per CDR3 protein. The sample shows tens of thousands of distinct CDR3 sequences, 35% to 45% of them seen only once. The CDR3 is 16 residues long. Trimming removed 3 bases at V and 6 bases at J, with 18 bases between. Germline V CDR1 and CDR2: MNHEY, SMNVEV (reference sequence). This sample was taken from a study of T cell repertoires in cytomegalovirus infection. Study-level information: Indicated by public TCR beta signatures were CMV infection and matching HLA type.

This sequence was found in a human donor in good health (CMV status not recorded). Some clones in this sample may be carry-over from other donors' samples. The sample here was CD8+ T cells from cultured PBMCs, taken from culture after CMV antigen stimulation. V is TRBV27 and J is TRBJ2-1; no firm D call. The DNA of the CDR3 is TGTGCCAGCAGTTTCGTCGTGCACACCGTCCCCAATGAGCAGTTCTTC. It translates to CASSFVVHTVPNEQFF.